The 18 T cell receptor beta chains below were found in one sample sequenced in a study of blood T cell repertoires in COVID-19. Using immunoSEQ multiplex PCR, the repertoire was profiled, and TCRdb retains in-frame clones only, with some absent. The table has approximately 25,000 clones, 90% to 95% seen once; the top ten hold over 25%. The sequenced sample was peripheral blood. Every receptor here comes from a man in his sixties or seventies with active COVID-19.

V usage is TRBV6-6 and J usage is TRBJ2-1; D is possibly TRBD1 (6 bases). This CDR3 region has 12 residues. From germline, CDR1 is MNHNY and CDR2 SVGAGI (reference sequence). The ends were cut back, 10 bases at V and 5 bases at J, with 12 bases in the middle. The CDR3 protein is CAIRGGNNEQFF. CDR3 nucleotides: TGTGCCATCCGAGGGGGAAACAATGAGCAGTTCTTC.

The chain carries TRBV18 and TRBJ1-5, with 8 nucleotides matching TRBD1. CDR1 is KGHSH and CDR2 is LQKENI in the germline V gene. The CDR3 totals 15 residues. V was clipped by 3 bases and J by 2 bases; unmatched bases: 3. CDR3 nucleotides: TGTGCCAGCTCACCCGACAGGGGACGCAATCAGCCCCAGCATTTT. Its translation is CASSPDRGRNQPQHF.

V usage is TRBV3-1 (or the pseudogene TRBV3-2) and J usage is TRBJ2-5; TRBD2 matches at 13 bases. The germline V gene has CDR1 LGHDT and CDR2 YNNKEL (reference sequence). The junction had 7 bases not matched to a gene; V was cut back by 4 bases and J by 5 bases. CDR3 length equals 16 residues. The CDR3 region is CASSPTSGRAGETQYF. The DNA of the CDR3 is TGTGCCAGCAGCCCTACTAGCGGGAGGGCCGGGGAGACCCAGTACTTC.

The genes are TRBV27 and TRBJ2-7; TRBD1 matches 7 bases. CDR1 is MNHEY and CDR2 is SMNVEV in the germline V gene (reference sequence). The CDR3 is 13 residues long. Trimming took 6 bases from V and 4 from J; bases not matched to a gene: 6. CDR3 in amino acids: CASRMTGTYEQYF. CDR3 coding DNA: TGTGCCAGCAGGATGACAGGGACGTACGAGCAGTACTTC.

V usage is TRBV3-1 (or the pseudogene TRBV3-2) and J usage is TRBJ2-1; D may be TRBD2 (5 bases). The V end lost 3 bases, the J end lost 10 bases, and 16 bases lay between the germline ends. The germline V gene has CDR1 LGHDT and CDR2 YNNKEL (reference sequence). The CDR3 contains 14 residues. In DNA form, the CDR3 reads TGTGCCAGCAGCCATTCCGGACTGGTCGGCGAGCAGTTCTTC. Translated, it gives CASSHSGLVGEQFF.

This chain joins TRBV6-6 and TRBJ1-4; D is perhaps TRBD1 (5 bases). Trimming cost V 6 bases and J 4 bases, with 18 bases left between them. Looked up from germline, CDR1 is MNHNY and CDR2 is SVGAGI (reference sequence). The CDR3 has 16 amino acids. This CDR3 is CASSLALGGDNEKLFF. The CDR3, as DNA: TGTGCCAGCAGCCTTGCCTTGGGGGGAGATAATGAAAAACTGTTTTTT.

The V gene is TRBV6-4, the J gene TRBJ2-1, with 14 bases matching TRBD2. CDR1 is MRHNA and CDR2 is SNTAGT in the germline V gene. J lost 7 bases, V lost 6 bases, and 5 bases had no gene match. The length of the CDR3 is 15 residues. The CDR3 sequence is CASSPGTSGGNEQFF. The CDR3 bases are TGTGCCAGCAGCCCCGGGACTAGCGGGGGAAATGAGCAGTTCTTC.

V gene TRBV2 combines with J gene TRBJ2-7; possibly TRBD1 for D (6 bases). Germline CDR1 SNHLY, CDR2 FYNNEI. CDR3 length: 13 amino acids. Trimming stripped 7 bases from V and 3 bases from J, with 13 bases between. The CDR3 DNA reads as TGTGCCAGCATGAACACAGGGCACTACGAGCAGTACTTC. Encoded protein: CASMNTGHYEQYF.

The chain combines TRBV30 with TRBJ2-7; the D gene is possibly TRBD1 (5 bases). The CDR3 length is 15 residues. Trimming removed 3 bases at V and 3 bases at J, with 18 bases between. Germline lookup yields CDR1 GTSNPN and CDR2 SVGIG (reference sequence). The CDR3 is CAWRGKTDVVYEQYF. CDR3 DNA sequence: TGTGCCTGGAGAGGCAAGACAGATGTGGTCTACGAGCAGTACTTC.

V is TRBV9 and J is TRBJ2-2; TRBD2 agrees at 9 bases. Germline V gene data show CDR1 as SGDLS and CDR2 as YYNGEE. The CDR3 runs to 16 residues. J gave up 5 bases and V 4 bases, and 9 bases lay outside the gene matches. The CDR3 protein is CASSPNAGGRTGELFF. The CDR3 bases are TGTGCCAGCAGCCCGAACGCGGGGGGGCGTACCGGGGAGCTGTTTTTT.

The V gene is TRBV5-5, the J gene TRBJ2-7, with TRBD1 identical over 10 bases. Germline loops: CDR1 SGHKS, CDR2 YYEKEE (reference sequence). V lost 0 bases and J lost 3; bases outside the gene matches: 12. The length of the CDR3 is 18 residues. In DNA, the CDR3 is TGTGCCAGCAGCTTGGAGGTTTTTTACCGGGACAGGGGCTACGAGCAGTACTTC. This translates into CASSLEVFYRDRGYEQYF.

This clone was counted only a few times. The chain employs TRBV5-1 and TRBJ2-2; 10 nucleotides match TRBD2. V shed 4 bases, J shed 4 bases, and the junction held 4 bases outside the gene matches. The CDR3 length is 15 residues. In germline, CDR1 is SGHRS, CDR2 YFSETQ. CDR3 nucleotides: TGCGCCAGCAGCAGGAGCGGGGGGGCCACCGGGGAGCTGTTTTTT. This codes for CASSRSGGATGELFF.

The chain uses TRBV7-2 and TRBJ2-7, with 9 bases identical to TRBD1. Germline V CDR1 and CDR2: SGHTA, FQGNSA. The CDR3 spans 16 residues. J gave up 2 bases and V 1 base, and 6 bases lay outside the gene matches. The CDR3 DNA sequence: TGTGCCAGCAGCTTAGTAGGGACAGGGCGCCCCTACGAGCAGTACTTC. Translating gives CASSLVGTGRPYEQYF.

The chain couples TRBV28 to TRBJ2-7; D is uncertain. Per germline, CDR1 MDHEN and CDR2 SYDVKM. CDR3 length equals 12 residues. With 5 bases removed from V and 9 bases from J, the gap between germline ends came to 14 bases. The CDR3 nucleotides are TGTGCCAGCAGTCGTTACCCCGAGTGGCAGTACTTC. It encodes CASSRYPEWQYF.

The chain uses TRBV2 and TRBJ1-2; tentatively, D is TRBD1 (5 bases). Germline V CDR1 and CDR2: SNHLY, FYNNEI. V shed 5 bases and J shed 1 base, with 11 bases lying between them. The CDR3 length is 14 residues. The CDR3 DNA sequence: TGTGCCAGCAGTTCAGGGCACCTTAACTATGGCTACACCTTC. Protein product: CASSSGHLNYGYTF.

The chain links TRBV24-1 to TRBJ2-1, with D possibly matching TRBD1 (5 bases). In germline, CDR1 is KGHDR, CDR2 SFDVKD. Trimming removed 3 bases at V and 3 bases at J, with 14 bases between. The CDR3 runs to 16 residues. CDR3 in amino acids: CATSDPSVRGYNEQFF. The CDR3 nucleotides are TGTGCCACCAGTGATCCCTCTGTAAGGGGCTACAATGAGCAGTTCTTC.

This clone was detected only a few times. This chain links TRBV30 with TRBJ2-1; 10 nucleotides align to TRBD2. Germline-derived CDR1 and CDR2 are GTSNPN and SVGIG (reference sequence). This CDR3 contains 14 residues. J lost 13 bases, V lost 5 bases, and 14 bases had no gene match. The CDR3 coding sequence is TGTGCCTGGCAAACCCACGGGGCTAGCGGGAGACAGTTCTTC. As protein: CAWQTHGASGRQFF.

CDR3 coding DNA: TGTGCCAGCAGCTTGGACGGGAGGTCCTACAATGAGCAGTTCTTC. Protein product: CASSLDGRSYNEQFF. The chain recombines TRBV5-4 with TRBJ2-1; 7 nucleotides agree with TRBD2. Trimming took 0 bases from V and 1 from J; bases not matched to a gene: 1. This CDR3 is built from 15 residues. Germline V gene sequence: CDR1 SGHNT, CDR2 YYREEE (reference sequence).